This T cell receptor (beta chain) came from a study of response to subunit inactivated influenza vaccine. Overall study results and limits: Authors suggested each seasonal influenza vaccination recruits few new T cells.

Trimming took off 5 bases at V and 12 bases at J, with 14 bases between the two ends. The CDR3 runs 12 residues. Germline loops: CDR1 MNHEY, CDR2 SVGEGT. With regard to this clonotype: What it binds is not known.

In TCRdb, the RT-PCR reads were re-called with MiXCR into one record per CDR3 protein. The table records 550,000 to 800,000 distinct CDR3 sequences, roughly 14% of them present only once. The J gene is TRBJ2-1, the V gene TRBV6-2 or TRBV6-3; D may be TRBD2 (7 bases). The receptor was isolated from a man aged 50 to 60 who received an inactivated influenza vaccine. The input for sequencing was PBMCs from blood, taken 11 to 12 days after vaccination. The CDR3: CASSGRDIPQFF. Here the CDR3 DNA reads TGTGCCAGCAGTGGGAGGGACATCCCGCAGTTCTTC.